A few counts support the clone carrying this T cell receptor (beta chain). Its antigen remains unknown. TCR beta CDR3 regions were amplified from RNA. The primer set for the first-round RT-PCR of the TCR CDR3 was HTBI. TCRdb itself ran the multiplex PCR reads through MiXCR, one entry per CDR3 protein. The repertoire holds 700,000 to 850,000 distinct CDR3 sequences, with around 40% as singletons. Stable Graves' hyperthyroidism meant no ophthalmopathy progression within 18 months. Uncontrolled infection, other autoimmune disease, pregnancy or lactation barred patients from enrollment. This specimen belongs to a study of T cells in Graves' hyperthyroidism and ophthalmopathy. General study results and limits: Blood samples included most of the expanded thyroid clonotypes exceeding 0.001.

This CDR3 is built from 15 residues. V lost 6 bases and J lost 5; bases outside the gene matches: 9. From germline, CDR1 is MDHEN and CDR2 SYDVKM. The chain uses TRBV28 and TRBJ1-2; 10 bases agree with TRBD1. This receptor was taken from a woman between 40 and 50 years old with Graves' hyperthyroidism. Material for sequencing was blood. The CDR3 nucleotides are TGTGCCAGCAGCCGAAACCGGGACAGGGGTTATGGCTACACCTTC. It yields the protein CASSRNRDRGYGYTF.